This T cell receptor (beta chain) was captured in a study of T-cell memory formation after mild COVID-19. Overall study: Most TCR clusters belonged to a single donor. The study's findings and limits: CD4+ bias marked clones expanding day 15 to 37, unlike balanced contracting clones.

This clonotype was seen ten or more times. Its target is unknown. TCRdb itself ran the 5' RACE reads through MiXCR, one entry per CDR3 protein. The profile shows 45,000 to 55,000 distinct CDR3 sequences, approximately 8% of them singletons. The germline V gene encodes CDR1 DFQATT and CDR2 SNEGSKA (reference sequence). V gave up 3 bases and J gave up 2 bases; unmatched junction bases: 8. There are 16 residues in the CDR3. The specimen sequenced was PBMCs or a T cell subset sorted from them (not recorded which). The chain is built from TRBV20-1 and TRBJ2-2; 8 positions agree with TRBD2. This clonotype was obtained from a man younger than 35 who had mild COVID-19 (a few samples of this study predate the infection). Cell type and time point are not known. The CDR3 loop is CSASGPGLGNTGELFF. The CDR3 nucleotides are TGCAGTGCTAGCGGCCCGGGACTAGGCAACACCGGGGAGCTGTTTTTT.